Sequencing of this T cell receptor beta chain was carried out in a study of T cell repertoires in cytomegalovirus infection. Across the whole study: Public TCR beta signatures were indicative of both CMV infection and a matching HLA type.

Study outcomes and limitations: HLA-C-restricted TCR beta clonotypes specific for CMV led the ex vivo response. Summed frequency of public TCR beta families distinguished CMV carriers with the relevant HLA.

This clonotype was observed a few times. Its antigen is unidentified. MiXCR, run by TCRdb on the reads, gives a single entry per CDR3 protein. The table includes a few hundred thousand distinct CDR3 sequences, approximately 25% detected once. Material for sequencing was PBMCs. The source is a human donor in good health (CMV status not recorded). Some clones in this sample may be carry-over from other donors' samples.

The CDR3 coding sequence is TGTGCCAGCAGTTTAATGTTCGGTTCCGGAGTCAATGAGCAGTTCTTC. Residues: CASSLMFGSGVNEQFF. The gene calls are TRBV28 and TRBJ2-1, with D hard to call. Germline values: CDR1 MDHEN, CDR2 SYDVKM. The CDR3 spans 16 residues. V shed 2 bases and J shed 6 bases, with 17 bases lying between them.